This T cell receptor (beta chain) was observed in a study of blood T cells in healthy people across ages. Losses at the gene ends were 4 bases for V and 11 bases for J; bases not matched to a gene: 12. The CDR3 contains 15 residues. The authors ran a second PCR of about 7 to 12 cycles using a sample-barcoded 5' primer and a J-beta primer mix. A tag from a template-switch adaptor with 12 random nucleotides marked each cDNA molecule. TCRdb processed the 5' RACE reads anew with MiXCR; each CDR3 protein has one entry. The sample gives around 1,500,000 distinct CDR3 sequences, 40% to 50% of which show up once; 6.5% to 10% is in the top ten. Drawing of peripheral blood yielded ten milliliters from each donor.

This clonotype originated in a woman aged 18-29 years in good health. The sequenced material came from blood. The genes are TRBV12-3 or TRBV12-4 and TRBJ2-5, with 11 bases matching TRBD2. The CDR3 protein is CASSSSGGSINEQYF. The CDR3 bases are TGTGCCAGCAGTTCTAGCGGGGGGAGTATCAATGAGCAGTACTTC.